A selection of T cell receptor beta chains follows, all from one sample in a study of blood T cell repertoires in COVID-19. Sequenced by immunoSEQ multiplex PCR; TCRdb stores in-frame clones only, minus some. Here the sample spans a few hundred thousand clones, 70% to 90% being singletons. The sample was peripheral blood. These receptor sequences come from a man aged 55 to 69 who had recovered from COVID-19. Both conserved end residues are part of each CDR3. Fields, in order: V gene, CDR3 length, J gene, CDR3 protein.

V: TRBV6-5
length: 12
J: TRBJ2-1
CDR3: CASSYVGREQFF

V: TRBV6-1
length: 17
J: TRBJ1-5
CDR3: CASSELPRGSTNQPQHF

V: TRBV6-2/TRBV6-3
length: 16
J: TRBJ2-1
CDR3: CASSYSGTRNNNEQFF

V: TRBV5-1
length: 17
J: TRBJ2-2
CDR3: CASSLPLAGGLSGELFF

V: TRBV6-6
length: 12
J: TRBJ2-3
CDR3: CASRPGTSVWYF

V: TRBV27
length: 14
J: TRBJ1-6
CDR3: CASSLPGQQSPLHF

V: TRBV7-9
length: 14
J: TRBJ1-2
CDR3: CASSLETGNYGYTF

V: TRBV3-1/TRBV3-2
length: 12
J: TRBJ1-6
CDR3: CASSLQQGSLHF

V: TRBV24-1
length: 19
J: TRBJ2-2
CDR3: CATSDLGTSGGANTGELFF

V: TRBV7-5
length: 13
J: TRBJ2-1
CDR3: CVRSSGTIDEQFF

V: TRBV7-9
length: 14
J: TRBJ1-2
CDR3: CASSSRDTNRGYTF

V: TRBV30
length: 16
J: TRBJ2-3
CDR3: CAWSVGTSGIPDTQYF

V: TRBV27
length: 12
J: TRBJ1-2
CDR3: CASGTLIYGYTF

V: TRBV10-2
length: 16
J: TRBJ2-5
CDR3: CASSAFQQGFGETQYF

V: TRBV9
length: 16
J: TRBJ2-2
CDR3: CASSVGGLQNTGELFF

V: TRBV2
length: 15
J: TRBJ2-3
CDR3: CASRGRGPATDTQYF

V: TRBV7-8
length: 15
J: TRBJ1-5
CDR3: CASSTGERRNQPQHF

V: TRBV11-3
length: 15
J: TRBJ2-3
CDR3: CASSSRTGTTDTQYF

V: TRBV4-1
length: 17
J: TRBJ2-3
CDR3: CASSQDVPSGSADTQYF

V: TRBV3-1/TRBV3-2
length: 15
J: TRBJ2-3
CDR3: CASSQARDRADTQYF

V: TRBV2
length: 16
J: TRBJ2-7
CDR3: CASSVPPGQGAYEQYF

V: TRBV5-4
length: 16
J: TRBJ1-1
CDR3: CASSLEGARVVTEAFF

V: TRBV18
length: 19
J: TRBJ2-5
CDR3: CASSPPRLAGGPSEETQYF

V: TRBV6-5
length: 15
J: TRBJ1-2
CDR3: CASSSRQRLGSGYTF

V: TRBV6-5
length: 14
J: TRBJ2-3
CDR3: CASSRLAVRDTQYF

V: TRBV6-5
length: 15
J: TRBJ1-3
CDR3: CASSYRQGWRNTIYF

V: TRBV5-5
length: 13
J: TRBJ1-2
CDR3: CASTVDEGGGYTF

V: TRBV15
length: 13
J: TRBJ2-5
CDR3: CATSREGLETQYF

V: TRBV30
length: 12
J: TRBJ1-6
CDR3: CAWSPGASPLHF

V: TRBV4-2
length: 15
J: TRBJ2-7
CDR3: CASSPPLAGGPEQYF

V: TRBV30
length: 13
J: TRBJ2-3
CDR3: CAWTPIASDTQYF

V: TRBV5-4
length: 13
J: TRBJ1-2
CDR3: CASSLGQGFGYTF

V: TRBV18
length: 13
J: TRBJ1-1
CDR3: CASSPTGKSEAFF

V: TRBV19
length: 15
J: TRBJ2-5
CDR3: CASSGDRGPGETQYF

V: TRBV5-1
length: 14
J: TRBJ2-6
CDR3: CASRPVSAVNVLTF

V: TRBV30
length: 12
J: TRBJ1-4
CDR3: CAWGGQHEKLFF

V: TRBV28
length: 11
J: TRBJ2-5
CDR3: CASHSSRTQYF

V: TRBV18
length: 16
J: TRBJ1-3
CDR3: CASSPRLSGAGNTIYF

V: TRBV7-2
length: 15
J: TRBJ2-7
CDR3: CASSRTSGGYYEQYF

V: TRBV7-3
length: 16
J: TRBJ2-1
CDR3: CASSSGHRSSYNEQFF

V: TRBV6-5
length: 14
J: TRBJ2-2
CDR3: CASSSLGGTGELFF

V: TRBV5-6
length: 15
J: TRBJ2-2
CDR3: CASSFATGGTGELFF

V: TRBV15
length: 17
J: TRBJ2-4
CDR3: CATSPSPSGLAKNIQYF

V: TRBV2
length: 13
J: TRBJ1-2
CDR3: CASSTDKNYGYTF

V: TRBV5-5
length: 13
J: TRBJ1-2
CDR3: CASSSLGQGGYTF

V: TRBV5-4
length: 15
J: TRBJ1-4
CDR3: CASSLGDRAGEKLFF

V: TRBV6-5
length: 15
J: TRBJ2-2
CDR3: CASSWVGQGAGELFF

V: TRBV19
length: 14
J: TRBJ1-4
CDR3: CASSDRGYTEKLFF

V: TRBV7-2
length: 18
J: TRBJ2-1
CDR3: CASSPRPFRDNSYNEQFF

V: TRBV5-1
length: 16
J: TRBJ2-5
CDR3: CASSRGLAGPEETQYF

V: TRBV7-9
length: 14
J: TRBJ1-1
CDR3: CASSPRGGNTEAFF

V: TRBV11-2
length: 16
J: TRBJ2-5
CDR3: CASSFFGAGGVRTQYF

V: TRBV3-1/TRBV3-2
length: 14
J: TRBJ1-2
CDR3: CASSRGQGKYGYTF

V: TRBV6-1
length: 14
J: TRBJ1-5
CDR3: CASSEGPPRQPQHF